The T cell receptor beta chain under discussion was sequenced for a study of T cell responses to AZD1222 COVID-19 vaccine. This clone has only a few counts. Germline-derived CDR1 and CDR2 are MNHEY and SVGAGI. The CDR3 is made up of 15 amino acids. Trimming removed 6 bases at V and 9 bases at J, with 18 bases between. The table came from immunoSEQ multiplex PCR; TCRdb's copy has only in-frame clones and leaves some out. The data show some 42,000 clones, roughly 88% seen once. Source: peripheral blood, taken 28 days after the second AZD1222 dose. This chain links TRBV6-5 with TRBJ1-6; D unclear. The clonotype was recovered from an adult who received the AZD1222 COVID-19 vaccine. In DNA form, the CDR3 reads TGTGCCAGCAGCACTACCGGACTCTTGGGTTCACCCCTCCACTTT. Translating it yields CASSTTGLLGSPLHF.